This TCR beta chain was sequenced for a study of blood T cell repertoires in COVID-19. The overall study: Italy, Spain and the United States were the sources of the convalescent and acute COVID-19 samples. PBMCs, B-cell-depleted T cells, or T cells were the source of the cDNA or gDNA that made up the material.

Under the authors' procedure: Amplified reference gene primers provided the basis for estimating nucleated cell counts. Data came from immunoSEQ multiplex PCR; TCRdb stores just in-frame clones and leaves some out. Clonal size and the V and J genes are those of that table, whereas D and trimming came from the DNA. The sample has about 63,000 clones, about 70% seen once. The sequencing sample was made of peripheral blood. The TCR was taken from a woman of 80 years or more with acute or convalescent COVID-19.

This chain's CDR3 is CASSPEVGVNEQFF. CDR3 coding DNA: TGTGCCAGCAGCCCCGAAGTAGGGGTCAATGAGCAGTTCTTC. The chain links TRBV3-1 (or the pseudogene TRBV3-2) to TRBJ2-1; D possibly corresponds to TRBD1 (5 bases). Germline loops: CDR1 LGHDT, CDR2 YNNKEL (reference sequence). The CDR3 extends over 14 amino acids. V lost 4 bases and J 6 bases, leaving 13 bases between the germline ends.